Listed below are T cell receptor beta chains from one sample, sequenced in a study. TCRdb used MiXCR to reprocess the 5' RACE reads, holding one entry per CDR3 protein. Of thousands of distinct CDR3 sequences detected, just under 55% appear once; the ten largest clones hold 5.5% to 7%. The sample was Tregs sorted from a lymph node. The receptors stem from a female donor with breast cancer. Both conserved end residues are part of each CDR3. Each record gives: clone size, V gene, CDR3 length, D gene, J gene, CDR3 DNA, CDR3 protein. D genes are given only for firm matches. Part of the rows lack a size; the others show once, few, many or a class for expanded clones.

.	TRBV29-1	13	TRBD2	TRBJ2-7	TGCAGCGTTATTAGCGGGAGCTCCTACGAGCAGTACTTC	CSVISGSSYEQYF
few	TRBV20-1	13	TRBD1	TRBJ1-2	TGCAGTGCTAGACCACAGGGGCCCTATGGCTACACCTTC	CSARPQGPYGYTF
.	TRBV15	15	.	TRBJ2-2	TGTGCCACCAGCAGAGACGGACAAAACACCGGGGAGCTGTTTTTT	CATSRDGQNTGELFF
.	TRBV18	12	TRBD1	TRBJ1-5	TGTGCCAGCTCCCCGGACAGGGGAGTTCTGCATTTT	CASSPDRGVLHF
.	TRBV6-5	17	.	TRBJ2-6	TGCGCCAGCAGTTACTCGTATGCAGTCTCTGGGGCCAACGTCCTGACTTTC	CASSYSYAVSGANVLTF
few	TRBV6-2/TRBV6-3	14	TRBD2	TRBJ2-2	TGTGCCAGCAGACCGGGACTAGCCGCCGGGGAGCTGTTTTTT	CASRPGLAAGELFF
.	TRBV5-1	14	TRBD1	TRBJ2-3	TGCGCCAGCAGCTTTGGGACAGCCACAGATACGCAGTATTTT	CASSFGTATDTQYF
.	TRBV6-2/TRBV6-3	15	TRBD2	TRBJ2-5	TGTGCCAGCAGCCCTGTGACGGGAGGGTTTGAGACCCAGTACTTC	CASSPVTGGFETQYF
few	TRBV4-2	14	TRBD1	TRBJ2-7	TGTGCCAGCAGCCAAAACAGGGGTTCCAACGAGCAGTACTTC	CASSQNRGSNEQYF
.	TRBV7-6	13	.	TRBJ2-5	TGTGCCAGCAGCTCAAGAGGCCCACGGACCCAGTACTTC	CASSSRGPRTQYF
once	TRBV7-2	15	TRBD1	TRBJ2-4	TGTGCCAGCAGCCGGACAGGACAAATAAAAAACATTCAGTACTTC	CASSRTGQIKNIQYF
.	TRBV4-3	13	.	TRBJ2-7	TGCGCCAGCAGCCAAGCCAGATACTACGAGCAGTACTTC	CASSQARYYEQYF
.	TRBV6-6	14	.	TRBJ2-2	TGTGCCACCAGACCCGGGGCCCGTACCGGGGAGCTGTTTTTT	CATRPGARTGELFF
few	TRBV25-1	12	.	TRBJ2-3	TGTGCCAGCAGTGGGCTTAGCGATACGCAGTATTTT	CASSGLSDTQYF
.	TRBV6-2/TRBV6-3	11	.	TRBJ1-5	TGTGCCAGCAGTTTGGACGGGCCCCAGCATTTT	CASSLDGPQHF
few	TRBV20-1	16	TRBD2	TRBJ2-5	TGCAGTGCCAGGATGACTAGCGCACTAGGAGGAGAGACCCAGTACTTC	CSARMTSALGGETQYF
.	TRBV20-1	16	.	TRBJ2-2	TGCAGTGCTAGAGATGGGCGGGCTGGTAACACCGGGGAGCTGTTTTTT	CSARDGRAGNTGELFF
few	TRBV7-2	13	.	TRBJ1-5	TGTGCCAGCAGCCTGCAGGGCAATCAGCCCCAGCATTTT	CASSLQGNQPQHF
medium-sized	TRBV7-6	16	TRBD1	TRBJ2-3	TGTGCCAGCAGCTCAAAGACAGGGGTTGATATAGATACGCAGTATTTT	CASSSKTGVDIDTQYF
.	TRBV15	16	.	TRBJ2-5	TGTGCCACCAGCTCGGGAGGGGGCGAGTACCAAGAGACCCAGTACTTC	CATSSGGGEYQETQYF
few	TRBV6-6	15	TRBD1	TRBJ2-7	TGTGCCAGCACCCCTCGGGACAGGGGGACCTACGAGCAGTACTTC	CASTPRDRGTYEQYF
.	TRBV6-6	14	.	TRBJ2-1	TGTGCCAGCAGTCTCGGACGGGCATACAATGAGCAGTTCTTC	CASSLGRAYNEQFF
.	TRBV20-1	15	.	TRBJ2-2	TGCAGTGCTAGACCCGGGAACTATGACACCGGGGAGCTGTTTTTT	CSARPGNYDTGELFF